The clone carrying this TCR beta chain occurred a few times. As yet, its antigen is unknown. Other DNA sequences of this sample code for an identical CDR3. The data belong to a study of beta chain features in type 1 diabetes. Overall study context: In age, gender and cell yields, patients were similar to healthy donors. Study results and caveats: In comparison with healthy donors, patients had naive, central memory and Treg TCRB repertoires that appeared more similar. There was a moderate but significant shortening of TCRB CDR3s in all four CD4+ subsets of Type 1 diabetes patients. PCR, the amplification step, might favor shorter templates, equally in patients and controls.

Germline V gene lookup returns CDR1 LNHDA and CDR2 SQIVND (reference sequence). V lost 3 bases and J lost 0, with 8 bases in between. The CDR3 runs 14 residues. All of the isolated RNA was reverse transcribed, so expressed TCRB transcripts were sequenced. TCRdb's copy holds only in-frame clones and misses some; the assay was immunoSEQ multiplex PCR. The table has a few hundred thousand clones, about 14% seen once. The clonotype comes from a woman aged 18-30 years with type 1 diabetes. This rearrangement joins TRBV19 to TRBJ1-1; D is perhaps TRBD1 (5 bases). The sequenced material came from naive CD4+ T cells from blood. CDR3: CASSMGRLNTEAFF. The CDR3 DNA reads as TGTGCCAGTAGTATGGGGCGGCTGAACACTGAAGCTTTCTTT.